This T cell receptor (beta chain) stems from a study of blood T cell repertoires in COVID-19. Losses at the gene ends were 3 bases for V and 10 bases for J; bases not matched to a gene: 14. This CDR3 is built from 16 residues. Germline values: CDR1 MDHEN, CDR2 SYDVKM. Clones were sequenced by immunoSEQ multiplex PCR, and TCRdb holds only the in-frame ones, with some missing. The repertoire includes 140,000 to 150,000 clones, more than 75% of them detected once, and 5.5% to 7% sits in the top ten. Specimen: PBMCs or T cells enriched from blood (not recorded which). The rearrangement uses TRBV28 and TRBJ1-4; the match to TRBD1 covers 7 bases. The receptor comes from a woman between 45 and 60 years old who had recovered from COVID-19. CDR3 loop: CASSFSRGDRARKLFF. The CDR3, as DNA: TGTGCCAGCAGTTTCTCAAGAGGCGACAGGGCCCGAAAACTGTTTTTT.